This T cell receptor (beta chain) was profiled in a study of shared clonotypes between healthy human individuals (dated by TCRdb to 2020 to 2022). A note on the overall study: A couple of women and three men aged 18 to 49 years were included in the cohort. Between about 0.94 and 10 billion PBMCs per donor were obtained by leukapheresis. For each donor, three plates each were used for CD4 naive and CD4 memory, two plates were used for CD8 naive, and one plate was used for CD8 memory. Blood TCR repertoires of 5 or 6 healthy adults were deeply sequenced to estimate repertoire size and the extent of clonotype sharing between individuals. Different laboratories and diverse techniques were used to prepare libraries and sequence TCR repertoires, to increase sequencing depth and limit assay-specific biases. Overall results and qualifications from the work: The genetic and exposure-history diversity represented was limited by the small number of donors. Based on pairwise subsampling, the degree of clonotype sharing among donors was expected to be affected by sequencing depth. Naive subsets generally had larger estimated clonotype richness than memory subsets. Rarefaction of sorted-subset datasets indicated incomplete sequencing despite the large sequencing depth. Only blood was sampled, and tissue TCR repertoires likely differ from those in blood. Compared with non-shared clonotypes, the clonotypes found in all four sorted-subset donors had higher generation probabilities. Across a handful of donors, about 5.2% of naive CD4, 3% to 3.5% of naive CD8, 2.3% of memory CD4, and approximately 0.4% of memory CD8 clonotypes were shared.

For the CD8 naive samples, CD45RO-negative cells were positively selected for CCR7, yielding a CD45RA+CCR7+ population from which TemRA cells were excluded. The donors were healthy, HIV-negative adults who had no recently reported acute infections or vaccinations. Only Caucasian adults living in Nashville, Tennessee, USA were represented among the donors. After blood collection by leukapheresis, PBMCs were isolated using Ficoll-Histopaque density gradient centrifugation and then cryopreserved in the vapor phase of liquid nitrogen. Analytical flow cytometry was used to check the purity and quantity of every magnetically sorted T cell population. Genomic DNA was isolated from each sorted fraction and quantified by UV absorbance on a Nanodrop 2000c. Using the deep immunoSEQ assay, multiplex PCR amplified TCR CDR3 regions from genomic DNA. Extracted genomic DNA from each cell subset was distributed evenly across all wells of several immunoSEQ 96-well plates, and each plate was treated as a replicate. For sorted subsets, approximately 200 ng of genomic DNA, equivalent to tens of thousands of T cell genomes, went into each replicate PCR. Purified libraries were measured with a Qubit 3.0 fluorometer, size-checked on a Bioanalyzer 2100, and measured again with the KAPA Library Quantification kit. Each immunoSEQ 96-well plate was sequenced on its own single-read 150-cycle Illumina NextSeq 550 flow cell. As for the original processing: The immunoSEQ output contained only junctional sequences without quality scores, so filtering could not match that applied to full-length reads. Sequences were annotated with PyIR, a Python wrapper for IgBLAST v1.9, and V/J genes and CDR3 were assigned using IMGT germline references. Reads were removed for weak V/J assignments (E-value above 1e-6), missing CDR3, stop codons, out-of-frame junctions, or ambiguous translated residues. V3J clonotypes were defined by identical inferred V gene, J gene, and CDR3 amino acid sequence. To compute the percentage overlap between repertoires, the number of shared unique clonotypes was divided by the size of the smaller repertoire. Three approaches were used to assess repertoire richness: RTK rarefaction, the Chao1 estimator, and Recon v2.1 estimates of unobserved clonotypes. For all TCRbeta clonotypes obtained by the gDNA method from four donors, generation probabilities were computed with OLGA. Not all clones reach the TCRdb copy of this immuneACCESS table, which keeps in-frame sequences only. Checked studies attribute under half of the gap to unresolved V genes and leave the rest unexplained. V and J calls and clone size follow that table, whereas D and trimming were derived from the DNA. This sample has about 2 million clones in its table, and about 95% of those were observed once. The ten biggest clones cover 0.95% to 1.5% of the sample.

Based on the germline V gene, the CDR1 and CDR2 sequences are SGHRS and YFSETQ. Including the terminal cysteine and phenylalanine, the CDR3 comprises 11 residues. Only the CDR3 DNA stays, 33 bases, in frame from base 1. Deletion took 0 bases off V and 14 bases off J, with a span of 11 bases between the germline ends. To note about this clone: Its target antigen remains unknown. Base qualities are not recorded, but no much larger clone differs from it by a single base.

The TCR originated in a man between 18 and 29 years old in good health. Rearrangement joined TRBV5-1 to TRBJ1-2, and TRBD1 may be the D gene, going by 6 matching bases. Sequencing was done on a sample of naive CD8+ T cells sorted from blood. The cell subset or site label corresponds to: CD45RA+CCR7+. In nucleotide form, the sequence is TGCGCCAGCAGCTTGGGGGGGCGCAAGACCTTC. It specifies CASSLGGRKTF. The full variable domain, completed from the reference TRBV5-1 and TRBJ1-2 proteins outside the CDR3, reads KAGVTQTPRYLIKTRGQQVTLSCSPISGHRSVSWYQQTPGQGLQFLFEYFSETQRNKGNFPGRFSGRQFSNSRSEMNVSTLELGDSALYLCASSLGGRKTFGSGTRLTVV.